A single sample is the source of the 22 T cell receptor beta chains below, sequenced in a study of blood T cell repertoires in COVID-19. The table came from immunoSEQ multiplex PCR; TCRdb's copy has only in-frame clones and leaves some out. The repertoire consists of 95,000 to 110,000 clones, with around 90% occurring once and the leading ten covering 6%. Sequenced material: peripheral blood. The receptor set was obtained from a human donor in a cohort sampled during active COVID-19.

J is TRBJ2-1 and V is TRBV6-2 or TRBV6-3; TRBD2 aligns across 10 bases. Losses at the gene ends were 2 bases for V and 8 bases for J; bases not matched to a gene: 9. Germline V gene data show CDR1 as MNHEY and CDR2 as SVGEGT. The CDR3 runs 16 residues. The CDR3 region has the DNA TGTGCCAGCAGTTACACAGCGGGGGGGCCGGGCGATGAGCAGTTCTTC. This sequence encodes CASSYTAGGPGDEQFF.

This sequence joins TRBV30 and TRBJ2-1; D unresolved. This CDR3 region has 17 residues. Trimming cost V 8 bases and J 0 bases, with 23 bases left between them. Germline-derived CDR1 and CDR2 are GTSNPN and SVGIG (reference sequence). The DNA of the CDR3 is TGTGCCGGTTATTTGGATGGGCCAAAAAGCTCCTACAATGAGCAGTTCTTC. Translation gives CAGYLDGPKSSYNEQFF.

Written as DNA, the CDR3 is TGCAGCGTTGTTGCGGGAGTTAACAATGAGCAGTTCTTC. This gives the protein CSVVAGVNNEQFF. The chain combines TRBV29-1 with TRBJ2-1; 7 positions agree with TRBD2. The J segment lost 5 bases and the V segment lost 4 bases, leaving 5 bases of the junction unmatched. This CDR3 comprises 13 residues. Germline values: CDR1 SQVTM, CDR2 ANQGSEA.

The gene calls are TRBV19 and TRBJ1-1; 8 positions match TRBD1. The CDR3 loop spans 13 amino acids. The V gene's germline CDR1 is LNHDA and CDR2 SQIVND (reference sequence). The J segment lost 10 bases and the V segment lost 10 bases, leaving 14 bases of the junction unmatched. The CDR3, as DNA: TGTGCCACTCGAGGGGCAGGGGGCTATAGAGCTTTCTTT. Translating gives CATRGAGGYRAFF.

This chain links TRBV18 with TRBJ1-4, with D possibly being TRBD1 (6 bases). Germline CDR1 is KGHSH and CDR2 is LQKENI. The CDR3 contains 13 residues. V lost 5 bases to trimming and J lost 6 bases, with 10 bases between them. CDR3 DNA sequence: TGTGCCAGCTCAGTACAGGGAGATGAAAAACTGTTTTTT. Its translation is CASSVQGDEKLFF.

This chain links TRBV4-1 with TRBJ1-4; no reliable D call. The V and J ends lost 4 bases and 6 bases respectively, with 24 bases between them. Germline V CDR1 and CDR2: MGHRA, YSYEKL. The CDR3 is made up of 18 amino acids. CDR3 DNA sequence: TGCGCCAGCAGCCCGCCGACCGGGATTTCAAGTCAAGATGAAAAACTGTTTTTT. Protein product: CASSPPTGISSQDEKLFF.

This chain joins TRBV6-2 or TRBV6-3 and TRBJ2-1, with a tentative D call TRBD1 (6 bases). Trimming took off 5 bases at V and 7 bases at J, with 15 bases between the two ends. The germline V gene has CDR1 MNHEY and CDR2 SVGEGT. The CDR3 totals 14 residues. The CDR3 loop reads CASSPSGAWNEQFF. The DNA for the CDR3 is TGTGCCAGCAGTCCCTCAGGGGCGTGGAATGAGCAGTTCTTC.

This clone occurred once. This chain uses TRBV3-1 (or the pseudogene TRBV3-2) with TRBJ2-2; TRBD2 aligns across 7 bases. Germline V lookup: CDR1 LGHDT, CDR2 YNNKEL (reference sequence). The CDR3 extends over 15 amino acids. The V gene end was trimmed by 0 bases and the J gene end by 4 bases; junction bases not matched to a gene: 2. CDR3 nucleotide sequence: TGTGCCAGCAGCCAAGAGGCGGGGGTCACCGGGGAGCTGTTTTTT. Translated: CASSQEAGVTGELFF.

J is TRBJ1-2 and V is TRBV5-6; D perhaps matches TRBD1 (6 bases). The CDR3 is 14 residues long. Germline CDR1 SGHDT, CDR2 YYEEEE. V was cut by 1 base and J by 4 bases, with 11 bases left in between. CDR3: CASSLPGESYGYTF. The CDR3 nucleotides read TGTGCCAGCAGCTTGCCAGGGGAGAGCTATGGCTACACCTTC.

The rearrangement links TRBV6-5 to TRBJ2-1, with 7 bases aligning to TRBD2. The V gene's germline CDR1 is MNHEY and CDR2 SVGAGI. With V trimmed by 1 base and J by 3 bases, 3 bases remained unmatched. The CDR3 runs 15 residues. The CDR3 sequence is CASSYWGEGYNEQFF. The CDR3 coding sequence is TGTGCCAGCAGTTACTGGGGGGAGGGCTACAATGAGCAGTTCTTC.

This rearrangement joins TRBV21-1 to TRBJ2-1; TRBD2 was called by the table and not checked on the DNA. TRBV21-1 is a listed pseudogene. The CDR3 extends over 14 amino acids. CDR3 residues: CASSTTRLAVKQFF. CDR3 sequence (DNA): TGTGCCAGCAGCACCACCCGGCTAGCGGTTAAGCAGTTCTTC.

The chain links TRBV6-5 to TRBJ2-7; unclear D gene. The CDR3 sequence is 13 residues long. CDR1 and CDR2 (germline): MNHEY, SVGAGI. The V end lost 4 bases, the J end lost 4 bases, and 11 bases lay between the germline ends. The CDR3 DNA is TGTGCCAGCAGTTCCGGGTTTGGTTACGAGCAGTACTTC. Its protein product is CASSSGFGYEQYF.

The rearrangement uses TRBV7-2 and TRBJ1-3; no definite D call. Germline CDR1 SGHTA, CDR2 FQGNSA. CDR3 size: 15 residues. With 1 base removed from V and 4 bases from J, the gap between germline ends came to 11 bases. DNA of the CDR3: TGTGCCAGCAGCTTAGAGACGATGGGCGGAAACACCATATATTTT. Its protein product is CASSLETMGGNTIYF.

This rearrangement joins TRBV4-3 to TRBJ2-2; the match to TRBD2 covers 9 bases. The V and J ends lost 3 bases and 5 bases, in that order; junction bases with no gene match: 10. Germline assignment: CDR1 LGHNA and CDR2 YSLEER. The CDR3 extends over 17 amino acids. CDR3 residues: CASSQRSSGSVTGELFF. The CDR3 nucleotides read TGCGCCAGCAGCCAGAGAAGTAGCGGGAGTGTGACCGGGGAGCTGTTTTTT.

The V and J genes are TRBV30 and TRBJ2-7, with TRBD1 as a possible D gene (6 bases). Looked up from germline, CDR1 is GTSNPN and CDR2 is SVGIG (reference sequence). V shed 4 bases and J shed 2 bases, with 9 bases lying between them. This CDR3 is 12 amino acids long. CDR3 in amino acids: CAWNRETYEQYF. The CDR3 DNA sequence: TGTGCCTGGAACAGGGAAACCTACGAGCAGTACTTC.

This sequence joins TRBV6-5 and TRBJ2-7; TRBD1 agrees at 8 bases. This CDR3 is 14 amino acids long. V lost 2 bases to trimming and J lost 4 bases; unmatched junction nucleotides: 4. From germline, CDR1 is MNHEY and CDR2 SVGAGI. CDR3 amino acids: CASSYGQGSYEQYF. CDR3 DNA sequence: TGTGCCAGCAGTTACGGACAGGGATCATACGAGCAGTACTTC.

V usage is TRBV6-5 and J usage is TRBJ1-5, with D unclear. V was cut by 2 bases and J by 0 bases, with 8 bases left in between. Germline CDR1 is MNHEY and CDR2 is SVGAGI. The CDR3 covers 15 residues. The CDR3 DNA reads as TGTGCCAGCAGTTACCGAGGGAATAGCAATCAGCCCCAGCATTTT. It translates to CASSYRGNSNQPQHF.

The chain employs TRBV9 and TRBJ2-2; D unresolved. The CDR3 is 17 amino acids. CDR1 is SGDLS and CDR2 is YYNGEE in the germline V gene. V was pared by 0 bases and J by 3 bases, with 15 bases between. This CDR3 is CASSVADTTFYTGELFF. The CDR3 DNA sequence: TGTGCCAGCAGCGTAGCCGATACAACCTTCTACACCGGGGAGCTGTTTTTT.

The chain joins TRBV4-2 to TRBJ1-2; D not resolved. V lost 1 base to trimming and J lost 4 bases, with 10 bases between them. The CDR3 extends over 14 amino acids. Germline V gene sequence: CDR1 LGHNA, CDR2 YNFKEQ. The CDR3 spells CASSQGEGGYGYTF. The CDR3 nucleotides are TGTGCCAGCAGCCAAGGTGAGGGTGGCTATGGCTACACCTTC.

The rearrangement uses TRBV4-3 and TRBJ2-7; 8 positions agree with TRBD1. V lost 8 bases, J lost 3 bases, and 12 bases stayed unmatched. From germline, CDR1 is LGHNA and CDR2 YSLEER. This CDR3 contains 15 residues. The CDR3 DNA follows: TGCGCCAGCGCCACTGGGACAGGCCTTCTCTACGAGCAGTACTTC. It specifies CASATGTGLLYEQYF.

A single count supports this clone. This rearrangement joins TRBV27 to TRBJ2-3, with D possibly being TRBD2 (6 bases). The germline V and J ends were trimmed by 6 bases and 0 bases, with 13 bases remaining between them. Germline assignment: CDR1 MNHEY and CDR2 SMNVEV (reference sequence). The CDR3 has 15 amino acids. Here the CDR3 reads CASSPGDHSTDTQYF. CDR3 sequence (DNA): TGTGCCAGCAGCCCGGGGGACCACAGCACAGATACGCAGTATTTT.

The V call is TRBV9, the J call TRBJ2-3; no firm D call. Per the germline V gene, CDR1 is SGDLS and CDR2 is YYNGEE. This CDR3 region has 14 residues. Trimming shortened V by 4 bases and J by 4 bases, and 13 bases separated the two germline ends. This chain's CDR3 is CASSSGDISDTQYF. The CDR3 nucleotides read TGTGCCAGCAGCTCCGGTGATATCTCAGATACGCAGTATTTT.